Sequencing of this T cell receptor (beta chain) was carried out in a study of CD8 T cells in Susac syndrome. RNA, at about 0.45 to 1 ug, was reverse transcribed with random hexamers. TCRdb called the immunoSEQ multiplex PCR reads again in MiXCR, with one record for every CDR3 protein. Of some 200,000 distinct CDR3 sequences listed, about 94% were seen once; the top ten hold around 0.092%. Germline V gene data show CDR1 as SEHNR and CDR2 as FQNEAQ (reference sequence). With 1 base clipped from V and 4 bases from J, the junction kept 4 bases outside the gene matches. This CDR3 region has 14 residues. The sequenced sample consisted of CD4+ T cells from PBMCs. The gene calls are TRBV7-9 and TRBJ2-7, with TRBD1 matching over 7 bases. The clonotype was recovered from a human donor with Susac syndrome. DNA of the CDR3: TGTGCCAGCAGCTTAGAGGGACAGTTTTACGAGCAGTACTTC. Its protein is CASSLEGQFYEQYF.